The 18 T cell receptor beta chains below come from one sample, sequenced in a study of cytomegalovirus exposure and HLA in healthy donors. 13 Jbeta primers and 60 Vbeta primers were used for the PCR. TCRdb's copy holds only in-frame clones and misses some; the assay was immunoSEQ multiplex PCR. Of about 160,000 clones detected, roughly 82% appear once; the ten largest clones hold about 1.6%. The specimen was PBMCs. The receptors shown here come from a girl aged 5-17 years in good health and CMV-seropositive.

V usage is TRBV9 and J usage is TRBJ2-1; the match to TRBD2 covers 8 bases. CDR3 length: 16 amino acids. The V and J ends lost 0 bases and 7 bases, in that order; junction bases with no gene match: 9. CDR1 and CDR2 from the germline V gene are SGDLS and YYNGEE. The CDR3 coding sequence is TGTGCCAGCAGCGTAGTAACGGGAGGGCCAAATAATGAGCAGTTCTTC. Its protein is CASSVVTGGPNNEQFF.

V usage is TRBV6-5 and J usage is TRBJ2-1; weak D call: TRBD1 (5 bases). Germline lookup yields CDR1 MNHEY and CDR2 SVGAGI. The CDR3 sequence is 15 residues long. Deletions cut 7 bases from V and 4 bases from J, with 17 bases between. The CDR3 here is CASKSKGNGYNEQFF. CDR3 sequence (DNA): TGTGCCAGCAAGTCAAAGGGGAACGGTTACAATGAGCAGTTCTTC.

This rearrangement joins TRBV6-6 to TRBJ1-1; no clear D. CDR3 length: 14 amino acids. Trimming pared 2 bases from V and 1 base from J, leaving 8 bases between. Germline CDR1 and CDR2: MNHNY and SVGAGI (reference sequence). CDR3 in DNA: TGTGCCAGCAGTTACCACACAGAGAACACTGAAGCTTTCTTT. Its translation: CASSYHTENTEAFF.

V is TRBV28 and J is TRBJ2-1; TRBD2 matches at 8 bases. V lost 10 bases and J lost 4; bases outside the gene matches: 9. Germline values: CDR1 MDHEN, CDR2 SYDVKM. The length of the CDR3 is 14 residues. The CDR3 DNA follows: TGTGCCACCGTACTAGCGGAGAGATACAATGAGCAGTTCTTC. Protein: CATVLAERYNEQFF.

This chain uses TRBV7-8 with TRBJ2-1; 11 bases match TRBD1. Germline loops: CDR1 SGHVS, CDR2 FQNEAQ. The CDR3 is 16 residues long. V lost 2 bases to trimming and J lost 10 bases; unmatched junction nucleotides: 10. The CDR3 nucleotides are TGTGCCAGCAGCTTATTCGGACAGGGGGCATCTTGGGAGCAGTTCTTC. It codes for CASSLFGQGASWEQFF.

The chain has TRBV5-4 and TRBJ2-3; no clear D. The CDR3 spans 15 residues. CDR1 and CDR2 (germline): SGHNT, YYREEE (reference sequence). The V gene lost 1 base and the J gene lost 1 base, with 10 bases spanning the gap. CDR3 residues: CASSLPRVGTDTQYF. The CDR3 nucleotides are TGTGCCAGCAGCTTGCCACGGGTAGGCACAGATACGCAGTATTTT.

This clone was recorded a few times. The chain has TRBV4-1 and TRBJ1-3; weak D call: TRBD1 (6 bases). The CDR3 has 15 amino acids. With 0 bases removed from V and 4 bases from J, the gap between germline ends came to 10 bases. CDR1 and CDR2 (germline): MGHRA, YSYEKL. CDR3 nucleotides: TGCGCCAGCAGCCAAGACAGGGGCGCGGGAAACACCATATATTTT. It yields the protein CASSQDRGAGNTIYF.

This rearrangement joins TRBV11-3 to TRBJ2-2; weak D call: TRBD2 (6 bases). V lost 8 bases, J lost 5 bases, and 15 bases lay in between. Germline V lookup: CDR1 SGHNT, CDR2 YENEEA. The CDR3 spans 14 residues. The CDR3 sequence is CASLRLGGTGELFF. The CDR3 DNA sequence: TGTGCCAGCTTACGACTAGGAGGAACCGGGGAGCTGTTTTTT. Filled out from reference TRBV11-3 and TRBJ2-2, the complete variable domain reads EAGVVQSPRYKIIEKKQPVAFWCNPISGHNTLYWYLQNLGQGPELLIRYENEEAVDDSQLPKDRFSAERLKGVDSTLKIQPAELGDSAVYLCASLRLGGTGELFFGEGSRLTVL.

The chain uses TRBV28 and TRBJ2-7, with 10 bases identical to TRBD1. The V gene's germline CDR1 is MDHEN and CDR2 SYDVKM. The V segment lost 7 bases and the J segment 2 bases; nucleotides outside the gene matches: 5. This CDR3 has 14 amino acids. CDR3 sequence reads: CASKPGQGTYEQYF. In nucleotides, the CDR3 is TGTGCCAGCAAACCGGGACAGGGGACCTACGAGCAGTACTTC.

The sample holds a few counts of this clone. This CDR3 is also generated by other DNA sequences in the sample. DNA for the CDR3: TGTGCCAGCAGCGTCGACGGGGGCAATCAGCCCCAGCATTTT. Its translation is CASSVDGGNQPQHF. The chain combines TRBV9 with TRBJ1-5; D is ambiguous. V shed 2 bases and J shed 2 bases, with 8 bases lying between them. The germline V gene encodes CDR1 SGDLS and CDR2 YYNGEE. This CDR3 contains 14 residues.

The rearrangement links TRBV28 to TRBJ1-3, with D perhaps matching TRBD1 (5 bases). Germline CDR1 MDHEN, CDR2 SYDVKM. This CDR3 is 14 amino acids long. The ends were cut back, 11 bases at V and 0 bases at J, with 14 bases in the middle. The CDR3 DNA reads TGTGCCTCCCTGGGGCAGGTCTCTGGAAACACCATATATTTT. It encodes CASLGQVSGNTIYF.

The rearrangement links TRBV30 to TRBJ2-5; TRBD2 might be the D (6 bases). This CDR3 has 14 residues. V lost 0 bases and J lost 5, with 13 bases in between. CDR1 is GTSNPN and CDR2 is SVGIG in the germline V gene (reference sequence). CDR3 bases: TGTGCCTGGAGTGTACTGCTTGGGGGGGAGACCCAGTACTTC. Protein: CAWSVLLGGETQYF.

In its sample, this clone was seen a few times. The V and J genes are TRBV10-3 and TRBJ2-7, with a weak D call TRBD1 (7 bases). The ends were cut back, 5 bases at V and 1 base at J, with 12 bases in the middle. This CDR3 comprises 14 residues. Germline CDR1 ENHRY, CDR2 SYGVKD. CDR3 nucleotide sequence: TGTGCCATCAGTAGGGGGGACAGATCCTACGAGCAGTACTTC. It codes for CAISRGDRSYEQYF.

The V call is TRBV28, the J call TRBJ2-3; TRBD1 agrees at 8 bases. With 6 bases clipped from V and 2 bases from J, the junction kept 16 bases outside the gene matches. Germline loops: CDR1 MDHEN, CDR2 SYDVKM. The CDR3 spans 18 residues. CDR3 amino acids: CASRTGTGRGGHTDTQYF. The CDR3, as DNA: TGTGCCAGCAGGACCGGGACAGGAAGAGGGGGCCACACAGATACGCAGTATTTT. The variable domain in full, with the rest retrieved from reference TRBV28 and TRBJ2-3, is DVKVTQSSRYLVKRTGEKVFLECVQDMDHENMFWYRQDPGLGLRLIYFSYDVKMKEKGDIPEGYSVSREKKERFSLILESASTNQTSMYLCASRTGTGRGGHTDTQYFGPGTRLTVL.

The gene calls are TRBV5-1 and TRBJ2-5, with TRBD2 as a possible D gene (6 bases). V was cut by 4 bases and J by 1 base, with 17 bases left in between. Per germline, CDR1 SGHRS and CDR2 YFSETQ. The CDR3 runs 16 residues. CDR3 sequence: CASSRRPRLGQETQYF. As DNA, the CDR3 is TGCGCCAGCAGCCGCCGTCCAAGACTAGGCCAAGAGACCCAGTACTTC.

This clone was seen only once. The chain links TRBV27 to TRBJ1-1, with a weak D call TRBD1 (5 bases). From germline, CDR1 is MNHEY and CDR2 SMNVEV (reference sequence). The CDR3 has 17 residues. V gave up 4 bases and J gave up 0 bases, with 18 bases separating them. CDR3 nucleotides: TGTGCCAGCAGTTACCTGGGCGGGGCCATTTTGAACACTGAAGCTTTCTTT. Protein: CASSYLGGAILNTEAFF.

This clone was observed a few times. J is TRBJ2-7 and V is TRBV10-3; 7 bases fit TRBD1. Losses at the gene ends were 5 bases for V and 2 bases for J; bases not matched to a gene: 3. The germline gives CDR1 ENHRY, CDR2 SYGVKD. This CDR3 has 13 amino acids. CDR3 amino acids: CAISTGQTYEQYF. CDR3 DNA sequence: TGTGCCATCAGTACGGGACAGACCTACGAGCAGTACTTC.

The chain is built from TRBV25-1 and TRBJ2-3; no reliable D call. CDR1 and CDR2 (germline): MGHDK, SYGVNS. The CDR3 spans 11 residues. V was shortened by 6 bases and J by 5 bases, with 6 bases between the two germline ends. CDR3 nucleotide sequence: TGTGCCAGCAGGAGACTAGATACGCAGTATTTT. It encodes CASRRLDTQYF.